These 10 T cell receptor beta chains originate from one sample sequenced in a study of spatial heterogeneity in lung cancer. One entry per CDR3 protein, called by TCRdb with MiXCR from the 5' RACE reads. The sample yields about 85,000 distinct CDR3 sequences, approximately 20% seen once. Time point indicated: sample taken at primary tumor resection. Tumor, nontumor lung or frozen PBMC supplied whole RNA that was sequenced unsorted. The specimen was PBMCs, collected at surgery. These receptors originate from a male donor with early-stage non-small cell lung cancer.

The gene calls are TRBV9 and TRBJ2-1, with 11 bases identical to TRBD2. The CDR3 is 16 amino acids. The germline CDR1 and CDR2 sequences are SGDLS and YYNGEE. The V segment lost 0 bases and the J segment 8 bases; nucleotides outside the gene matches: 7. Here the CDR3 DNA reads TGTGCCAGCAGCGTAGCGCCACTAGCGGGGGAGGATGAGCAGTTCTTC. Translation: CASSVAPLAGEDEQFF.

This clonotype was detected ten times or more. The CDR3 region has the DNA TGTGCCAGCACCCGGACAGGGTACGGCTACACCTTC. Translated: CASTRTGYGYTF. The rearrangement joins TRBV7-8 to TRBJ1-2; TRBD1 aligns across 8 bases. The germline V gene encodes CDR1 SGHVS and CDR2 FQNEAQ. Trimming at V came to 7 bases and at J to 8 bases, leaving 6 bases not matched to a gene. This CDR3 region has 12 residues.

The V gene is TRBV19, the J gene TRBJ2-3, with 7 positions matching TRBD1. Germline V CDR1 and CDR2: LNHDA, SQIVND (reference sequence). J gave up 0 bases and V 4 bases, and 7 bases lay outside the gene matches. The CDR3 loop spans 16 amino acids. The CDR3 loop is CASSNRQGGSTDTQYF. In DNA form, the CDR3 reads TGTGCCAGTAGTAACCGACAGGGCGGGAGCACAGATACGCAGTATTTT.

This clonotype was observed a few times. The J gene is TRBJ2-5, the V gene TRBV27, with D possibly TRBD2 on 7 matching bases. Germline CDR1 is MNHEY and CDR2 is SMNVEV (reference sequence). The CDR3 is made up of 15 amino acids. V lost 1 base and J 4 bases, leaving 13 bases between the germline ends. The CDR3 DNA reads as TGTGCCAGCAGTTTATGGTCGGGGGGCGGAGAGACCCAGTACTTC. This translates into CASSLWSGGGETQYF.

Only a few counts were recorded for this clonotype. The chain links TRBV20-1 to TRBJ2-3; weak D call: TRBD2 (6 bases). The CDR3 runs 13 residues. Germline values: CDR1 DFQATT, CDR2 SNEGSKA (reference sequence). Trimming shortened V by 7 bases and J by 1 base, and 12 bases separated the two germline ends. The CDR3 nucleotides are TGCAGTGTTTCGTCGGGGGGCACAGATACGCAGTATTTT. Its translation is CSVSSGGTDTQYF.

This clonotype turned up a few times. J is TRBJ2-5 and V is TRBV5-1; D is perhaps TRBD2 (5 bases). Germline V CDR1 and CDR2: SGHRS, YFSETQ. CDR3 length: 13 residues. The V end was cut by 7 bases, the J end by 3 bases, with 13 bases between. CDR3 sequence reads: CASGSRVEETQYF. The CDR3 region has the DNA TGCGCCAGCGGGAGTAGGGTTGAAGAGACCCAGTACTTC.

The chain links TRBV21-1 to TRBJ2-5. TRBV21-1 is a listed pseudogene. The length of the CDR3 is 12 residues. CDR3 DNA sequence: TGTGCCAGCAGCACATTTTCGGAGGCCCGGAACTTC. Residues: CASSTFSEARNF.

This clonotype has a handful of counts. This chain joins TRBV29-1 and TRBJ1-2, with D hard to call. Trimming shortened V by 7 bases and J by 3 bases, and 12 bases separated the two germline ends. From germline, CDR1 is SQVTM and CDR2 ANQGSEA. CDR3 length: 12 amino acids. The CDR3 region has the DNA TGCAGCGGGGGTGAGGTGGACTATGGCTACACCTTC. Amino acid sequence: CSGGEVDYGYTF.

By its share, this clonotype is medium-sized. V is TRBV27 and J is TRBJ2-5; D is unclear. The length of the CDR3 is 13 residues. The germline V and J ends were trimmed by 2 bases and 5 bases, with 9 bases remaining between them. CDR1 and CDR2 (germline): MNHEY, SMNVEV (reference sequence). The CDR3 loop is CASSLGRWETQYF. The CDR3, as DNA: TGTGCCAGCAGTTTAGGCAGGTGGGAGACCCAGTACTTC.

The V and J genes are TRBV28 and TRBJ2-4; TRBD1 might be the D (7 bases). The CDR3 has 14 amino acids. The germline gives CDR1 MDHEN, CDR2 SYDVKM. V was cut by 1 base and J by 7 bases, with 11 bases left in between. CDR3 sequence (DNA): TGTGCCAGCAGTTTATCCGCAGGGGGGAACATTCAGTACTTC. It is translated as CASSLSAGGNIQYF.